This T cell receptor (beta chain) appears in the sequencing data of a study of technical replicates of blood from a few donors. Germline-derived CDR1 and CDR2 are MNHEY and SVGAGI. Unmatched junction bases numbered 6, after V lost 8 bases and J lost 6 bases. CDR3 length: 13 amino acids. The method was immunoSEQ multiplex PCR; TCRdb's version includes in-frame clones alone and lacks a portion of them. The data hold 70,000 to 85,000 clones, with roughly 97% observed a single time. In this sample, this clone turned up once. The chain carries TRBV6-5 and TRBJ2-2; 7 bases map to TRBD2. Sequenced: T cells isolated from PBMCs. The origin of this receptor is a human donor in good health. The CDR3 reads CASSAGFPGELFF. CDR3 nucleotides: TGTGCCAGCTCAGCGGGGTTCCCCGGGGAGCTGTTTTTT.